This TCR beta chain was retrieved from a study of Tregs in tolerant kidney transplant recipients. The study, taken as a whole, reports: Activated donor B cell expansion appeared to reveal the most relevant donor-specific TCRbeta repertoire. Biological reproducibility was not directly addressed, but technical replication error appeared minimal.

Comment on this clone: Its antigen remains unidentified.

With 3 bases removed from V and 0 bases from J, the gap between germline ends came to 0 bases. CDR1 MNHEY and CDR2 SMNVEV come from the germline V gene (reference sequence). The CDR3 has 13 amino acids. Assay used: immunoSEQ multiplex PCR; TCRdb lists only in-frame clones, some missing. Of 80,000 to 90,000 clones detected, approximately 94% appear once; the ten largest clones hold roughly 5%. Unstimulated Tregs (CD4+CD25+CD127-) and CD4+CD25- non-Tregs were sorted from PBMCs. The rearrangement uses TRBV27 and TRBJ2-6; D not resolved. The sample was CD8+ T cells from blood. The TCR comes from a human donor in good health. CDR3 protein: CASSFSGANVLTF. The DNA of the CDR3 is TGTGCCAGCAGTTTCTCTGGGGCCAACGTCCTGACTTTC.